Each of the 9 T cell receptor beta chains below was sequenced from the same sample in a study of cytomegalovirus exposure and HLA in healthy donors. PCR amplification relied on 60 Vbeta primers (plus 13 Jbeta primers). TCRdb's copy holds only in-frame clones and misses some; the assay was immunoSEQ multiplex PCR. Of about 150,000 clones listed, approximately 74% were seen once; the top ten hold approximately 2.3%. The sample taken for sequencing was PBMCs. The receptor set was obtained from a man younger than 40 in good health and CMV-seronegative.

J is TRBJ2-1 and V is TRBV7-2, with 8 bases aligning to TRBD1. CDR3 size: 16 residues. Germline CDR1 reads SGHTA; CDR2 reads FQGNSA. J was trimmed by 4 bases and V by 1 base; bases with no gene match: 6. The CDR3 reads CASSLDQGASYNEQFF. For the CDR3, the DNA is TGTGCCAGCAGCTTAGATCAGGGGGCAAGTTACAATGAGCAGTTCTTC.

This clone is a singleton in its sample. This rearrangement joins TRBV11-3 to TRBJ2-7; 7 bases align to TRBD2. The ends lost 3 bases at V and 8 bases at J; junction bases unmatched: 4. This CDR3 region has 12 residues. Germline-derived CDR1 and CDR2 are SGHNT and YENEEA. This CDR3 reads CASSFSGGQQYF. The CDR3 coding sequence is TGTGCCAGCAGCTTCTCGGGGGGACAGCAGTACTTC.

This chain links TRBV20-1 with TRBJ2-7; D gene ambiguous. CDR1 is DFQATT, CDR2 SNEGSKA, per germline (reference sequence). This CDR3 comprises 11 residues. V lost 6 bases, J lost 2 bases, and 8 bases lay in between. The CDR3 nucleotides are TGCAGTGCAAAATTCACCTACGAGCAGTACTTC. Encoded protein: CSAKFTYEQYF.

The chain uses TRBV7-2 and TRBJ2-3; the match to TRBD1 covers 7 bases. The germline V gene encodes CDR1 SGHTA and CDR2 FQGNSA. J lost 1 base, V lost 5 bases, and 6 bases had no gene match. The CDR3 loop spans 15 amino acids. DNA of the CDR3: TGTGCCAGCAGCCTGGGACAGCCTGGCACAGATACGCAGTATTTT. It encodes CASSLGQPGTDTQYF.

The rearrangement joins TRBV5-6 to TRBJ1-2; the match to TRBD1 covers 7 bases. CDR1 and CDR2 (germline): SGHDT, YYEEEE. The CDR3 totals 13 residues. V gave up 6 bases and J gave up 8 bases; unmatched junction bases: 10. As DNA, the CDR3 is TGTGCCAGCAACCAAGGGACAGCAGACGGCTACACCTTC. It is translated as CASNQGTADGYTF.

The CDR3 spells CASRPQGLISYEQYF. Here the CDR3 DNA reads TGTGCCAGCAGACCCCAGGGCCTAATATCCTACGAGCAGTACTTC. V gene TRBV6-5 combines with J gene TRBJ2-7; possible D gene TRBD1, 5 bases. The CDR3 extends over 15 amino acids. V gave up 6 bases and J gave up 1 base, with 16 bases separating them. Germline V gives CDR1 MNHEY, CDR2 SVGAGI.

This clone has only a few counts. V is TRBV19 and J is TRBJ1-2; 7 bases are shared with TRBD1. CDR1 and CDR2 from the germline V gene are LNHDA and SQIVND (reference sequence). With V trimmed by 1 base and J by 2 bases, 7 bases remained unmatched. The CDR3 spans 16 residues. Written as DNA, the CDR3 is TGTGCCAGTAGTATAGTCGGAGGGGGACAGAACTATGGCTACACCTTC. Its protein is CASSIVGGGQNYGYTF.

The chain employs TRBV6-6 and TRBJ2-1; maybe TRBD1 (6 bases). The CDR3 is 13 residues long. Germline V gives CDR1 MNHNY, CDR2 SVGAGI (reference sequence). The V and J ends lost 6 bases and 4 bases respectively, with 10 bases between them. CDR3 sequence (DNA): TGTGCCAGCAGCCCAGGGGTGTACAATGAGCAGTTCTTC. As protein: CASSPGVYNEQFF.

CDR3 bases: TGTGCCAGCAGTGGCCGGGACAGGGGCAATGAAAAACTGTTTTTT. This sequence encodes CASSGRDRGNEKLFF. The chain carries TRBV2 and TRBJ1-4; 10 bases are shared with TRBD1. CDR3 length equals 15 residues. V shed 4 bases, J shed 5 bases, and the junction held 4 bases outside the gene matches. CDR1 and CDR2 from the germline V gene are SNHLY and FYNNEI.